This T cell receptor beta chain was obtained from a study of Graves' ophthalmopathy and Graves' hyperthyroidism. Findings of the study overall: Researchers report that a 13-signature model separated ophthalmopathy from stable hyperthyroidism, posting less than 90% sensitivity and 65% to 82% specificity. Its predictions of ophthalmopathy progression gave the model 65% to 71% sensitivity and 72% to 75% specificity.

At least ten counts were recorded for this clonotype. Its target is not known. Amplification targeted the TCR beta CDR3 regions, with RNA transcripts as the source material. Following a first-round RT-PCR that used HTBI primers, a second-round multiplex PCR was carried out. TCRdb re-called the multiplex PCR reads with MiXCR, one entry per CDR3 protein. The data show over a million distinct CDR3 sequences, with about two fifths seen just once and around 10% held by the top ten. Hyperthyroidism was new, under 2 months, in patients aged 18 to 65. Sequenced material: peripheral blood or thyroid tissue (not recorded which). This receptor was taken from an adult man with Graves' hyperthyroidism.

In nucleotides, the CDR3 is TGTGCCAGCAGCCCCAGGGACAGCACTGAAGCTTTCTTT. It specifies CASSPRDSTEAFF. The chain is built from TRBV11-1 and TRBJ1-1; 7 bases fit TRBD1. The germline V gene has CDR1 SGHAT and CDR2 FQDESV (reference sequence). V lost 5 bases, J lost 4 bases, and 4 bases stayed unmatched. The CDR3 is made up of 13 amino acids.